This T cell receptor beta chain was identified during a study of blood T cell repertoires in COVID-19. About the study: Samples taken during acute and convalescent COVID-19 were collected in the United States, Italy and Spain. Sample material is recorded as cDNA or gDNA derived from T cells, B-cell-depleted T cells, or PBMCs.

Germline-derived CDR1 and CDR2 are SGHTA and FQGNSA. V was pared by 1 base and J by 0 bases, with 0 bases of the junction left unmatched. This CDR3 has 15 residues. Authors' data handling: Reference gene primer amplification gave nucleated cell count estimates. Assay used: immunoSEQ multiplex PCR; TCRdb lists only in-frame clones, some missing. Clone size and the V and J calls come from that table; the DNA yielded D and trimming. The data show about 21,000 clones, approximately 91% seen once. The specimen sequenced was peripheral blood. The chain carries TRBV7-2 and TRBJ1-5; TRBD1 matches 7 bases. The clonotype comes from a human donor in a cohort sampled during active COVID-19. This chain's CDR3 is CASSLEGASNQPQHF. Here the CDR3 DNA reads TGTGCCAGCAGCTTAGAGGGGGCTAGCAATCAGCCCCAGCATTTT.